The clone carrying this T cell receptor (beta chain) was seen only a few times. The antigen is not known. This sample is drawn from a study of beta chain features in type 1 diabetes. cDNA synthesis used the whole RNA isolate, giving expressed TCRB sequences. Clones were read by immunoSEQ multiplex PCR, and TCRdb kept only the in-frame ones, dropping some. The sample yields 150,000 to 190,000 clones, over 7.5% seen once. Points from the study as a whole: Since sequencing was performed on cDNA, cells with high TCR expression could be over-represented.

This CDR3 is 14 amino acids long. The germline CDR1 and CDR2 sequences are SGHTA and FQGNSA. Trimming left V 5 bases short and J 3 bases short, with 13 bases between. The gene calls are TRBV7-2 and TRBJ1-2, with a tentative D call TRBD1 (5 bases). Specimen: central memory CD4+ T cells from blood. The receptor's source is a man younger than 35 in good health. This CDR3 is CASSHPGIYYGYTF. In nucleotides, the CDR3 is TGTGCCAGCAGCCACCCAGGGATTTACTATGGCTACACCTTC.